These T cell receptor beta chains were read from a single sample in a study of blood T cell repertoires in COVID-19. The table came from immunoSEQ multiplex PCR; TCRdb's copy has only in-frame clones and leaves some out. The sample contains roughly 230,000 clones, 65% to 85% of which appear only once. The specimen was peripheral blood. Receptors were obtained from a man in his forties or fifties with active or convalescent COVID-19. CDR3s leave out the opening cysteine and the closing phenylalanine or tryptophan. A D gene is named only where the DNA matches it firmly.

ASSRQGEETQY,TRBD1,TRBV6-5,TRBJ2-5
ASSLGTLSGANVLT,NA,TRBV5-8,TRBJ2-6
ASSSEDRSGNQPQH,TRBD1,TRBV7-2,TRBJ1-5
AWIPQLYTEAF,NA,TRBV30,TRBJ1-1
ASSSTRGPTEAF,TRBD1,TRBV5-4,TRBJ1-1
ASSVAGLAGTTDTQY,TRBD2,TRBV9,TRBJ2-3
SVEMKATDTQY,NA,TRBV29-1,TRBJ2-3
ASKTHTGGSYNEQF,TRBD2,TRBV5-1,TRBJ2-1
AIRGVPTSTDTQY,TRBD2,TRBV24-1,TRBJ2-3
AFPGTSGTADTQY,TRBD2,TRBV2,TRBJ2-3
ASSQGGRGTGQF,TRBD1,TRBV4-1,TRBJ2-1
ASSFDRGAEPLH,TRBD1,TRBV5-1,TRBJ1-6
ASSFAGQETQY,NA,TRBV5-4,TRBJ2-5
SVPESGAFYGYT,NA,TRBV29-1,TRBJ1-2
ASSRGQTNTEAF,TRBD1,TRBV3-1/TRBV3-2,TRBJ1-1
ASSGQEDQPQH,TRBD1,TRBV18,TRBJ1-5
ASSIPGGAHQPEKLF,NA,TRBV19,TRBJ1-4
ANTTGRNTEAF,TRBD1,TRBV24-1,TRBJ1-1
ASSKTRDYNEQF,NA,TRBV11-2,TRBJ2-1
ASSQDGPGQVYGYT,TRBD1,TRBV3-1/TRBV3-2,TRBJ1-2
ASTLDSGNTIY,NA,TRBV12-3/TRBV12-4,TRBJ1-3
ASSSEITGGPEAF,TRBD1,TRBV18,TRBJ1-1
ASSLGVQGSGNTIY,TRBD1,TRBV5-1,TRBJ1-3
ASSESGGQGGTDTQY,TRBD1,TRBV6-1,TRBJ2-3
SVTGNGGYT,NA,TRBV29-1,TRBJ1-2
ASSQDTNYGYT,NA,TRBV2,TRBJ1-2
ASGGWGRELYGYT,NA,TRBV12-5,TRBJ1-2
ASSIAWAASTDTQY,NA,TRBV19,TRBJ2-3
ASSLEAGGGLGTQY,TRBD2,TRBV11-2,TRBJ2-5
ASSMDSGRNGEQY,TRBD2,TRBV19,TRBJ2-7
ASSSARDRGVGELF,TRBD1,TRBV5-1,TRBJ2-2
TSSRQGNTEAF,TRBD1,TRBV5-6,TRBJ1-1
ASSPRGDGYT,NA,TRBV7-9,TRBJ1-2
ASSPETRRGGGGELF,TRBD2,TRBV5-1,TRBJ2-2
ASSLGAGTGARTGELF,TRBD1,TRBV11-3,TRBJ2-2
ASSPLTSGRHSDTQY,TRBD2,TRBV11-2,TRBJ2-3
ASSQDRNHPTDTQY,TRBD1,TRBV5-1,TRBJ2-3
ASSKDTNTGELF,NA,TRBV5-1,TRBJ2-2
ASSLVLGAGAGNEQF,TRBD2,TRBV11-3,TRBJ2-1
AIWIQGYGYT,NA,TRBV10-3,TRBJ1-2
ASSRQGGYGYT,TRBD1,TRBV7-8,TRBJ1-2
ASSLGDRGFFTEAF,TRBD1,TRBV7-8,TRBJ1-1
ASSILLAGEGEQY,TRBD2,TRBV5-1,TRBJ2-7
ASSYLGLARNEQY,TRBD2,TRBV6-5,TRBJ2-7
ASSQHTESYEQY,NA,TRBV4-3,TRBJ2-7
ASSPQTSGTEQY,TRBD2,TRBV18,TRBJ2-7
ASSLVGQGTEAF,TRBD1,TRBV11-2,TRBJ1-1
ATSIRHPVERLGQGAVDTEAF,TRBD1,TRBV24-1,TRBJ1-1
ASSSTGLGTDTQY,TRBD1,TRBV7-7,TRBJ2-3
ASSVDTGMNQPQH,NA,TRBV9,TRBJ1-5
ASRDTGGNTIY,NA,TRBV12-3/TRBV12-4,TRBJ1-3
ASSSTGAPYEQY,TRBD1,TRBV6-5,TRBJ2-7
ASRGDRLNSYT,TRBD1,TRBV12-3/TRBV12-4,TRBJ1-2
ASSQEVRGDEQY,NA,TRBV4-1,TRBJ2-7
AISEQGNSYNEQF,NA,TRBV10-3,TRBJ2-1
AWSVRVQIGSYNSPLH,NA,TRBV30,TRBJ1-6
ASSLSAVLGISPLH,NA,TRBV27,TRBJ1-6
ASSLGPTSGRHNEQF,TRBD2,TRBV5-1,TRBJ2-1
ASGGGQGIVGYGYT,TRBD1,TRBV28,TRBJ1-2